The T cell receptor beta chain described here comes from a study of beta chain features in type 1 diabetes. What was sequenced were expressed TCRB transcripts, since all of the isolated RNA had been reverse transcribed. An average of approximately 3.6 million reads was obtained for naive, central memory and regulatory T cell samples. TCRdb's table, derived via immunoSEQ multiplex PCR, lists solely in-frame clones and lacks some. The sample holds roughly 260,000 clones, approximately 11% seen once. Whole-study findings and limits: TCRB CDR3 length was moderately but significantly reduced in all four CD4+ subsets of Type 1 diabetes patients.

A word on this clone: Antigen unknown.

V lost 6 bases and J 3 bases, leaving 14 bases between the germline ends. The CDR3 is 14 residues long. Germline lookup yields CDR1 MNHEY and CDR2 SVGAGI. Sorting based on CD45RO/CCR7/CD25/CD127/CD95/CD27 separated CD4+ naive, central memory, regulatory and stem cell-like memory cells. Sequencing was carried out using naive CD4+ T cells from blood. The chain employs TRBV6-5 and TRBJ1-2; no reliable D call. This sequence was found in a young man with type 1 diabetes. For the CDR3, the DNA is TGTGCCAGCAGCCGCGGGAGGGTAGACTATGGCTACACCTTC. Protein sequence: CASSRGRVDYGYTF.